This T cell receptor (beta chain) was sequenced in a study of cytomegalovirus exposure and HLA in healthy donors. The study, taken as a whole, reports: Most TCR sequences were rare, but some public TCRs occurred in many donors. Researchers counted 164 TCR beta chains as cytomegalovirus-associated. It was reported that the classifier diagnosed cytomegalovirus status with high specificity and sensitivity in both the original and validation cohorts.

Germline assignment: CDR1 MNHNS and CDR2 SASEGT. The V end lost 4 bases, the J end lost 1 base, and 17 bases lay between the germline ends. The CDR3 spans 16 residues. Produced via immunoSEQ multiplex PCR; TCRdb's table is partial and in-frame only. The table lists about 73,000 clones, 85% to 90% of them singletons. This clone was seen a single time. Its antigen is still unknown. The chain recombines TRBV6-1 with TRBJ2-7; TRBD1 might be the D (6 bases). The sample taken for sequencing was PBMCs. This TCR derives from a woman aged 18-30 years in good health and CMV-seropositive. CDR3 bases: TGTGCCAGCAGTGTAAACCGGGACACATGGTCCTACGAGCAGTACTTC. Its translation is CASSVNRDTWSYEQYF.